The rows below give T cell receptor beta chains drawn from one sample of a study of blood T cell repertoires in COVID-19. Data came from immunoSEQ multiplex PCR; TCRdb stores just in-frame clones and leaves some out. The data contain 380,000 or so clones, roughly 90% of them singletons. Sequenced sample: peripheral blood. These receptors were obtained from a man in his forties or fifties with acute or convalescent COVID-19. CDR3s include the opening cysteine and the closing phenylalanine or tryptophan. D genes are given only for firm matches. The size of a clone is reported for some rows only, either as once, few or many, or as a class for expanded clones.

TRBJ2-3 NA TRBV28 NA TGTGCCAGCACCTTCTCGGAGACAGGCACAGATACGCAGTATTTT CASTFSETGTDTQYF
TRBJ1-1 NA TRBV12-3/TRBV12-4 once TGTGCCAGCAGTTTAGTATACGGGACTGAAGCTTTCTTT CASSLVYGTEAFF
TRBJ1-1 NA TRBV6-5 NA TGTGCCAGCAGTTACTCGGCCAGGGCAAACACTGAAGCTTTCTTT CASSYSARANTEAFF
TRBJ1-1 TRBD1 TRBV7-2 NA TGTGCCAGCAGCCCGAGGACAGGGATTATTTCGACTGAAGCTTTCTTT CASSPRTGIISTEAFF
TRBJ2-7 NA TRBV24-1 NA TGTGCCACCAGTGATTTACCCCAACGGGAGCAGTACTTC CATSDLPQREQYF
TRBJ2-7 NA TRBV4-1 NA TGCGCCAGCAGCCAAGACAGGGGATCATACGAGCAGTACTTC CASSQDRGSYEQYF
TRBJ2-7 TRBD2 TRBV6-2/TRBV6-3 NA TGTGCCAGCAGTTCCAGGACAGTTTATAGCGGGGCTCGCTCCTACGAGCAGTACTTC CASSSRTVYSGARSYEQYF
TRBJ2-1 TRBD2 TRBV6-2/TRBV6-3 NA TGTGCCAGCACCCCGGGGTGGCGGGAGCCGGTTGGGGATGAGCAGTTCTTC CASTPGWREPVGDEQFF
TRBJ1-2 NA TRBV6-5 NA TGTGCCAGCAGTTACTCTCGGCGCGGGGGAAGTGGCTACACCTTC CASSYSRRGGSGYTF
TRBJ2-3 NA TRBV19 once TGTGCCAGTAGTGTCGGTGAGGGTACGCAGTATTTT CASSVGEGTQYF
TRBJ2-7 NA TRBV7-9 once TGTGCCAGCAGCTTAGGAGACGAGCAGTACTTC CASSLGDEQYF
TRBJ2-1 TRBD2 TRBV7-2 NA TGTGCCAGCAGCTTAGGCGTTAGCGGGGTTCCTGAGCTCTTC CASSLGVSGVPELF
TRBJ2-7 TRBD2 TRBV28 NA TGTGCCAGCAGTCACTCCTATCTAGCGGCACTCTACGAGCAGTACTTC CASSHSYLAALYEQYF
TRBJ2-3 NA TRBV6-6 NA TGTGCCAGCTCCCACACAGATACGCAGTATTTT CASSHTDTQYF
TRBJ1-2 TRBD1 TRBV7-9 NA TGTGCCAGCAGCCAAACACCCGGGACAGGGGATGGCTACACCTTC CASSQTPGTGDGYTF
TRBJ1-2 TRBD1 TRBV5-4 NA TGTGCCAGCAGCCCGAAAAGGACAGGGATGGATGGCTACACCTTC CASSPKRTGMDGYTF
TRBJ2-3 TRBD2 TRBV4-1 NA TGCGCCAGCAGCCAAGTTCTAGCGGGAGTCTTCATAACTGGCACAGATACGCAGTATTTT CASSQVLAGVFITGTDTQYF
TRBJ2-5 NA TRBV3-1/TRBV3-2 NA TGTGCCAGCAGCCTTGGAACAGGGTTTGGGGAGACCCAGTACTTC CASSLGTGFGETQYF
TRBJ2-1 TRBD2 TRBV28 NA TGTGCCAGCAGTTTATTAGCCGGGGGGTCCTACAATGAGCAGTTCTTC CASSLLAGGSYNEQFF
TRBJ2-6 NA TRBV28 once TGTGCCAGCAGTCCCTATTTCCCCAGGGGCTCTGGGGCCAACGTCCTGACTTTC CASSPYFPRGSGANVLTF
TRBJ1-2 TRBD1 TRBV19 NA TGTGCCAGTTCGCAAGACAGGGAACAGACCTATGGCTACACCTTC CASSQDREQTYGYTF
TRBJ1-5 NA TRBV19 NA TGTGCCAGTAGTATAGAGGCAGGTAGTTATCAGCCCCAGCATTTT CASSIEAGSYQPQHF
TRBJ2-2 NA TRBV27 NA TGTGCCAGCAGGGGTGGCGGCGCGAACACCGGGGAGCTGTTTTTT CASRGGGANTGELFF
TRBJ1-5 TRBD1 TRBV7-2 NA TGTGCCAGCAGCGTAGGACAGGTAGGGACTCAGCCCCAGCATTTT CASSVGQVGTQPQHF
TRBJ1-5 NA TRBV19 NA TGTGCCAGCGCGATTGGTGGGCTAAATCAGCCCCAGCATTTT CASAIGGLNQPQHF